Below are 15 T cell receptor beta chains sequenced from a single sample in a study of cytomegalovirus exposure and HLA in healthy donors. The PCR had 60 Vbeta and 13 Jbeta primers. The table came from immunoSEQ multiplex PCR; TCRdb's copy has only in-frame clones and leaves some out. Counted here are some 140,000 clones, about 82% occurring once; the ten biggest clones make up around 1.8%. Sequenced material: PBMCs. The receptors originated from a female donor in good health and CMV-seropositive.

The gene calls are TRBV30 and TRBJ1-4; 9 bases match TRBD1. Trimming removed 4 bases from V and 0 bases from J; junction bases left unmatched: 6. The CDR3 is 16 amino acids. Germline V gene sequence: CDR1 GTSNPN, CDR2 SVGIG (reference sequence). The CDR3 DNA sequence: TGTGCCTGGAAACCGGGACAGGGTGCAACTAATGAAAAACTGTTTTTT. As protein: CAWKPGQGATNEKLFF.

The V gene is TRBV6-1, the J gene TRBJ2-5; TRBD1 agrees at 7 bases. Germline values: CDR1 MNHNS, CDR2 SASEGT. Germline trimming cut 4 bases from V and 1 base from J; bases unmatched to any gene: 6. CDR3 length: 15 amino acids. CDR3 DNA sequence: TGTGCCAGCAGTGCCCCTGACAGGGCCCAAGAGACCCAGTACTTC. Residues: CASSAPDRAQETQYF.

J is TRBJ2-1 and V is TRBV29-1; 8 nucleotides match TRBD1. This CDR3 has 15 residues. V trimming: 7 bases; J trimming: 0 bases; junction bases outside the gene matches: 8. CDR1 is SQVTM, CDR2 ANQGSEA, per germline. The CDR3 loop reads CSAERTGSSYNEQFF. DNA of the CDR3: TGCAGCGCCGAGCGGACAGGGAGCTCCTACAATGAGCAGTTCTTC.

V is TRBV7-9 and J is TRBJ1-2; 8 bases agree with TRBD1. V dropped 4 bases and J dropped 8; count of bases not matched to a gene: 9. CDR1 SEHNR and CDR2 FQNEAQ come from the germline V gene (reference sequence). This CDR3 region has 14 residues. As DNA, the CDR3 is TGTGCCAGCAGCTCCCGGACAGGGCAAAGGGGCTACACCTTC. Its translation is CASSSRTGQRGYTF.

The rearrangement links TRBV29-1 to TRBJ1-2, with 9 positions matching TRBD1. Per the germline V gene, CDR1 is SQVTM and CDR2 is ANQGSEA. V shed 1 base, J shed 4 bases, and the junction held 4 bases outside the gene matches. The CDR3 runs to 14 residues. For the CDR3, the DNA is TGCAGCGTTGAAGCCCCGGACAGGGGCTATGGCTACACCTTC. Translating gives CSVEAPDRGYGYTF.

This clone has a single count. The V gene is TRBV6-1, the J gene TRBJ1-2; perhaps TRBD1 as D (6 bases). The CDR3 extends over 15 amino acids. Trimming left V 4 bases short and J 4 bases short, with 16 bases between. Germline V gene sequence: CDR1 MNHNS, CDR2 SASEGT. This chain's CDR3 is CASSVSGQGLYGYTF. The CDR3 DNA follows: TGTGCCAGCAGTGTGTCGGGACAAGGACTCTATGGCTACACCTTC.

The genes are TRBV6-5 and TRBJ1-1; a possible D gene is TRBD1 (5 bases). The CDR3 spans 15 residues. CDR1 is MNHEY, CDR2 SVGAGI, per germline. The V end lost 2 bases, the J end lost 0 bases, and 10 bases lay between the germline ends. CDR3 residues: CASSYTAGMNTEAFF. The CDR3 DNA follows: TGTGCCAGCAGTTACACGGCAGGGATGAACACTGAAGCTTTCTTT.

In this sample, this clone turned up once. The chain combines TRBV6-1 with TRBJ1-4; a possible D gene is TRBD1 (6 bases). Germline-derived CDR1 and CDR2 are MNHNS and SASEGT. CDR3 length: 15 amino acids. Trimming left V 7 bases short and J 4 bases short, with 16 bases between. The CDR3: CASIRGGANNEKLFF. CDR3 bases: TGTGCCAGCATTAGGGGGGGGGCTAATAATGAAAAACTGTTTTTT.

The chain uses TRBV1 and TRBJ2-2; TRBD2 was called by the table and not checked on the DNA. TRBV1 is annotated as a pseudogene. This CDR3 is built from 17 residues. The CDR3 DNA sequence: TGCACCAGCAGCCTAAAGGGCGGGAGGGCCCTCACCGGGGAGCTGTTTTTT. Its protein is CTSSLKGGRALTGELFF.

V is TRBV7-2 and J is TRBJ2-7; TRBD2 agrees at 7 bases. The germline CDR1 and CDR2 sequences are SGHTA and FQGNSA. Losses at the gene ends were 1 base for V and 5 bases for J; bases not matched to a gene: 5. The CDR3 is 14 residues long. CDR3: CASSLGHTSDEQYF. The CDR3 nucleotides read TGTGCCAGCAGCTTAGGCCATACTAGCGACGAGCAGTACTTC.

The chain combines TRBV5-5 with TRBJ2-3, with TRBD2 matching over 10 bases. The V and J ends lost 4 bases and 3 bases, in that order; junction bases with no gene match: 5. CDR3 length: 15 amino acids. The V gene's germline CDR1 is SGHKS and CDR2 YYEKEE (reference sequence). The CDR3 sequence: CASSPSAGGTDTQYF. In DNA form, the CDR3 reads TGTGCCAGCAGCCCCTCAGCGGGGGGGACAGATACGCAGTATTTT.

The chain combines TRBV11-3 with TRBJ2-3; 9 bases map to TRBD2. Germline lookup yields CDR1 SGHNT and CDR2 YENEEA. Trimming at V came to 1 base and at J to 3 bases, leaving 14 bases not matched to a gene. This CDR3 contains 19 residues. CDR3 coding DNA: TGTGCCAGCAGCTTAGGACTCCGAGGACTAGCGAGAGGGACAGATACGCAGTATTTT. Protein sequence: CASSLGLRGLARGTDTQYF.

CDR3 region: CASSRLGQAHRSSYNSPLHF. CDR3 bases: TGTGCCAGCAGTCGACTCGGACAGGCCCATCGGAGCTCCTATAATTCACCCCTCCACTTT. The rearrangement uses TRBV14 and TRBJ1-6, with TRBD1 matching over 7 bases. V was pared by 6 bases and J by 0 bases, with 17 bases of the junction left unmatched. The CDR3 is 20 amino acids. Per the germline V gene, CDR1 is SGHDN and CDR2 is FVKESK.

J is TRBJ2-5 and V is TRBV11-2; no clear D gene. There are 12 residues in the CDR3. CDR1 SGHAT and CDR2 FQNNGV come from the germline V gene. V was shortened by 2 bases and J by 5 bases, with 6 bases between the two germline ends. The CDR3 region has the DNA TGTGCCAGCAGCTTACTTGTTGAGACCCAGTACTTC. It specifies CASSLLVETQYF.

This sequence joins TRBV2 and TRBJ2-1, with D perhaps matching TRBD1 (5 bases). The CDR3 is 15 amino acids. V lost 9 bases, J lost 5 bases, and 20 bases lay in between. Germline CDR1 reads SNHLY; CDR2 reads FYNNEI. CDR3 DNA: TGTGCCAGTGAAAACCCTTCAGGGCTCGACAATGAGCAGTTCTTC. Protein product: CASENPSGLDNEQFF.